These T cell receptor beta chains were read from a single sample in a study of cytotoxic CD8 clonotypes in ibrutinib-treated CLL. Produced via immunoSEQ multiplex PCR; TCRdb's table is partial and in-frame only. The table shows 15,000 or so clones, with 65% to 70% occurring only once. The sequenced sample was PBMCs, obtained before ibrutinib treatment. These TCRs come from a human donor with chronic lymphocytic leukemia. Both conserved end residues are part of each CDR3. D genes are given only for firm matches. The listing skips clone size in some rows; elsewhere it reads once, few, many or a size class.

>TRBV28|NA|TRBJ1-4|TRBD1
CATLGQGVEKLFF
TGTGCCACCCTAGGACAGGGGGTAGAAAAACTGTTTTTT
>TRBV19|NA|TRBJ2-4|NA
CASHSLGGRDIQYF
TGTGCCAGTCACTCCTTGGGGGGCAGGGACATTCAGTACTTC
>TRBV11-2|NA|TRBJ1-4|NA
CASSRAGGGEDEKLFF
TGTGCCAGCAGCAGGGCAGGCGGTGGGGAAGATGAAAAACTGTTTTTT
>TRBV4-2|once|TRBJ1-2|NA
CASSLDPSGGYTF
TGTGCCAGCAGCTTAGACCCCTCAGGTGGCTACACCTTC
>TRBV9|NA|TRBJ1-2|NA
CASSVGNIPEVDGYTF
TGTGCCAGCAGCGTAGGGAATATCCCCGAGGTGGATGGCTACACCTTC
>TRBV5-1|NA|TRBJ2-7|NA
CASSSSEGYEQYF
TGCGCCAGCAGCTCCTCCGAAGGCTACGAGCAGTACTTC
>TRBV28|NA|TRBJ2-3|NA
CASSTGAGATTDTQYF
TGTGCCAGCAGTACCGGAGCCGGGGCGACGACAGATACGCAGTATTTT
>TRBV2|NA|TRBJ1-2|NA
CASSEALSSGYTF
TGTGCCAGCAGTGAAGCGCTTTCTTCTGGCTACACCTTC
>TRBV14|few|TRBJ2-7|TRBD1
CASSQVQSRGTEGTYEQYF
TGTGCCAGCAGCCAAGTCCAGAGCAGGGGGACAGAGGGTACCTACGAGCAGTACTTC
>TRBV4-2|NA|TRBJ2-7|TRBD1
CASSQETGQGHYEQYF
TGTGCCAGCAGCCAAGAAACGGGACAGGGGCACTACGAGCAGTACTTC
>TRBV30|NA|TRBJ1-3|NA
CAWRTAPGNTIYF
TGTGCCTGGAGAACCGCACCTGGAAACACCATATATTTT
>TRBV7-9|few|TRBJ2-5|TRBD2
CASSRSGGPETQYF
TGTGCCAGCAGCCGTAGCGGGGGCCCAGAGACCCAGTACTTC
>TRBV11-3|NA|TRBJ2-5|TRBD2
CASRGTSEETQYF
TGTGCCAGCAGGGGGACTAGCGAAGAGACCCAGTACTTC
>TRBV4-1|few|TRBJ1-3|NA
CASSLRDSSSGNTIYF
TGCGCCAGCAGCCTCCGGGACTCGAGCTCTGGAAACACCATATATTTT
>TRBV28|few|TRBJ1-2|NA
CASSTSGGNGYTF
TGTGCCAGCAGTACCTCCGGGGGAAATGGCTACACCTTC
>TRBV15|NA|TRBJ2-3|NA
CATSSRPSGFGTDTQYF
TGTGCCACCAGCAGCCGGCCCTCGGGGTTCGGGACAGATACGCAGTATTTT
>TRBV30|NA|TRBJ1-1|NA
CAWSVPAGQAFF
TGTGCCTGGAGTGTACCGGCAGGGCAGGCTTTCTTT
>TRBV7-9|NA|TRBJ1-2|NA
CASSQTESYGYTF
TGTGCCAGCAGCCAGACCGAATCCTATGGCTACACCTTC
>TRBV11-3|NA|TRBJ2-5|TRBD1
CASSPGQGVETQYF
TGTGCCAGCAGCCCCGGACAGGGGGTCGAGACCCAGTACTTC
>TRBV11-3|NA|TRBJ1-4|TRBD1
CASSPGDRGSLFF
TGTGCCAGCAGCCCCGGGGACAGGGGTTCACTGTTTTTT
>TRBV2|NA|TRBJ2-1|NA
CASSVSGLDYNEQFF
TGTGCCAGCAGTGTCTCCGGACTTGACTACAATGAGCAGTTCTTC
>TRBV7-2|once|TRBJ2-7|NA
CASSFPGYEQYF
TGTGCCAGCAGCTTTCCGGGATACGAGCAGTACTTC
>TRBV10-3|NA|TRBJ2-5|NA
CAISERDWETQYF
TGTGCCATCAGTGAAAGGGATTGGGAGACCCAGTACTTC
>TRBV5-5|NA|TRBJ1-2|TRBD1
CASSQGTVQGTF
TGTGCCAGCAGCCAGGGGACAGTGCAGGGCACCTTC
>TRBV6-1|NA|TRBJ2-3|TRBD1
CAARGIGTDTQYF
TGTGCCGCCAGGGGGATCGGCACAGATACGCAGTATTTT
>TRBV7-9|NA|TRBJ2-3|NA
CASSLGAGLSDTQYF
TGTGCCAGCAGCTTAGGGGCGGGCCTTTCAGATACGCAGTATTTT
>TRBV15|NA|TRBJ2-1|NA
CATSRDSGVNNEQFF
TGTGCCACCAGCAGAGATTCCGGGGTTAACAATGAGCAGTTCTTC
>TRBV5-6|NA|TRBJ1-1|NA
CASSLRTRVNTEAFF
TGTGCCAGCAGCCTACGAACTCGGGTTAACACTGAAGCTTTCTTT
>TRBV18|once|TRBJ2-7|TRBD1
CASSPYRGSYEQYF
TGTGCCAGCTCACCATACAGGGGCTCCTACGAGCAGTACTTC
>TRBV5-1|medium-sized|TRBJ1-4|NA
CASSPYTGREKLFF
TGCGCCAGCAGCCCGTATACAGGGAGGGAAAAACTGTTTTTT
>TRBV27|NA|TRBJ1-2|TRBD1
CASKPGQGDLYGYTF
TGTGCCAGCAAACCGGGACAGGGAGATCTCTATGGCTACACCTTC
>TRBV6-4|once|TRBJ2-3|NA
CASNARPGLGTDTQYF
TGTGCCAGCAACGCACGCCCGGGACTCGGCACAGATACGCAGTATTTT
>TRBV10-3|NA|TRBJ2-7|NA
CAISGDTAYEQYF
TGTGCCATCAGTGGGGACACCGCCTACGAGCAGTACTTC
>TRBV5-1|medium-sized|TRBJ2-1|TRBD1
CASSLQGASYNEQFF
TGCGCCAGCAGCCTCCAGGGGGCCTCCTACAATGAGCAGTTCTTC
>TRBV7-2|medium-sized|TRBJ1-5|NA
CASSLDLGSNQPQHF
TGTGCCAGCAGCTTAGATCTGGGGAGCAATCAGCCCCAGCATTTT
>TRBV19|NA|TRBJ2-7|TRBD1
CASRDRGGYEQYF
TGTGCCAGTAGGGACAGGGGAGGTTACGAGCAGTACTTC
>TRBV7-2|few|TRBJ1-6|TRBD1
CASSSTGADSPLHF
TGTGCCAGCAGCTCGACAGGGGCGGATTCACCCCTCCACTTT
>TRBV10-1|NA|TRBJ2-1|NA
CASSEGLYNEQFF
TGCGCCAGCAGTGAAGGACTCTACAATGAGCAGTTCTTC
>TRBV5-1|NA|TRBJ2-1|NA
CASRGVPYNEQFF
TGCGCCAGCAGAGGGGTCCCCTACAATGAGCAGTTCTTC
>TRBV4-1|NA|TRBJ2-3|TRBD2
CASSQDPAGGITDTQYF
TGCGCCAGCAGCCAAGATCCGGCGGGGGGGATCACAGATACGCAGTATTTT
>TRBV6-5|NA|TRBJ2-6|TRBD1
CASGTGLSGANVLTF
TGTGCCAGCGGGACAGGCCTCTCTGGGGCCAACGTCCTGACTTTC
>TRBV4-1|NA|TRBJ2-7|NA
CASSQDGRHEQYF
TGCGCCAGCAGCCAAGATGGGAGACACGAGCAGTACTTC
>TRBV7-8|NA|TRBJ1-2|NA
CASSLLGGTLGGYTF
TGTGCCAGCAGCTTATTGGGAGGGACGTTGGGCGGCTACACCTTC
>TRBV4-2|NA|TRBJ1-1|NA
CASSQGAGNTEAFF
TGTGCCAGCAGCCAGGGGGCGGGGAACACTGAAGCTTTCTTT
>TRBV9|NA|TRBJ1-2|TRBD1
CASSRNRGLDYGYTF
TGTGCCAGCAGCAGGAACAGGGGGCTTGACTATGGCTACACCTTC
>TRBV28|NA|TRBJ2-5|TRBD2
CASSLASGGVSGETQYF
TGTGCCAGCAGTTTGGCTAGCGGAGGGGTTTCGGGGGAGACCCAGTACTTC
>TRBV9|NA|TRBJ2-3|NA
CASSVYEDTQYF
TGTGCCAGCAGCGTCTATGAAGATACGCAGTATTTT
>TRBV7-3|NA|TRBJ1-3|NA
CASSQKKGFGNTIYF
TGTGCCAGCAGCCAAAAGAAGGGGTTTGGAAACACCATATATTTT
>TRBV7-9|NA|TRBJ1-6|TRBD1
CASSAQGADSPLHF
TGTGCCAGCAGCGCACAGGGGGCGGATTCACCCCTCCACTTT
>TRBV5-1|medium-sized|TRBJ2-3|TRBD2
CASRLAGAYTDTQYF
TGCGCCAGCAGGCTAGCGGGGGCCTACACAGATACGCAGTATTTT
>TRBV5-4|NA|TRBJ2-1|NA
CASSPQGGPGNEQFF
TGTGCCAGCAGCCCACAAGGTGGCCCCGGCAATGAGCAGTTCTTC
>TRBV30|NA|TRBJ2-3|TRBD2
CAWRPELLAGGTDTQYF
TGTGCCTGGAGGCCAGAACTCTTAGCGGGGGGCACAGATACGCAGTATTTT
>TRBV5-1|NA|TRBJ2-1|NA
CASSFDRDSAYNEQFF
TGCGCCAGCAGCTTTGATCGGGATTCAGCTTACAATGAGCAGTTCTTC
>TRBV29-1|NA|TRBJ1-1|NA
CSVVSQNTEAFF
TGCAGCGTTGTGTCACAGAACACTGAAGCTTTCTTT
>TRBV7-2|NA|TRBJ1-1|TRBD1
CASSPQNRGITEAFF
TGTGCCAGCAGCCCCCAAAACAGGGGCATCACTGAAGCTTTCTTT
>TRBV19|NA|TRBJ1-3|NA
CASSKAPLGSGNTIYF
TGTGCCAGTAGTAAAGCCCCTTTGGGGTCCGGAAACACCATATATTTT